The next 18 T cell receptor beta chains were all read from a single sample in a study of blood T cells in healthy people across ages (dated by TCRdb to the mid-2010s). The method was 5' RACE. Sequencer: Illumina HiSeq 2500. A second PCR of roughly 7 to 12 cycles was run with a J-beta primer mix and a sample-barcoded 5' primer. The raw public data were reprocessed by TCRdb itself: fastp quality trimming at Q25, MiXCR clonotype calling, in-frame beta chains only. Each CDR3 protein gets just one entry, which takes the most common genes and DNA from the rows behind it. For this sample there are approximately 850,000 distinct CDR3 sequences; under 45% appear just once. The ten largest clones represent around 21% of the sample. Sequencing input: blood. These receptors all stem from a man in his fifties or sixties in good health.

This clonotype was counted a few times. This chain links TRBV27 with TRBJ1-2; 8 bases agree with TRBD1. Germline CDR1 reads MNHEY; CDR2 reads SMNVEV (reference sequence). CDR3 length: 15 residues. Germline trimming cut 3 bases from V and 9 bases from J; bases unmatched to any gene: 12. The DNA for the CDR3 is TGTGCCAGCAGTTTGGAAGGACAGGGATATGGAAGCTACACCTTC. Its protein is CASSLEGQGYGSYTF.

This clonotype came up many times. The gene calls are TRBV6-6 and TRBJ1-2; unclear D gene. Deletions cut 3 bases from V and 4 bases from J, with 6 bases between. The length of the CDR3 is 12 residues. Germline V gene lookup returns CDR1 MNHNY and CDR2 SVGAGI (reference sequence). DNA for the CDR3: TGTGCCAGCAGTTATCAGGCCTATGGCTACACCTTC. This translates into CASSYQAYGYTF.

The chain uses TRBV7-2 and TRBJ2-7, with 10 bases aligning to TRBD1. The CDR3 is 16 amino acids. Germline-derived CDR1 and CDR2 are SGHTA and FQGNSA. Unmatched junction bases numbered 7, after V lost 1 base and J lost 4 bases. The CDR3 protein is CASSLVGTGDPYEQYF. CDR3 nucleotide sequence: TGTGCCAGCAGCTTAGTGGGGACAGGGGACCCTTACGAGCAGTACTTC.

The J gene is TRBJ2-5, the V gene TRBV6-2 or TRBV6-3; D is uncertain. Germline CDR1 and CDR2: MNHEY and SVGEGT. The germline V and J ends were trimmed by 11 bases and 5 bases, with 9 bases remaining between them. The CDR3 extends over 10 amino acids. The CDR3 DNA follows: TGTGCCTCCGGGCATGAGACCCAGTACTTC. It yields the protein CASGHETQYF.

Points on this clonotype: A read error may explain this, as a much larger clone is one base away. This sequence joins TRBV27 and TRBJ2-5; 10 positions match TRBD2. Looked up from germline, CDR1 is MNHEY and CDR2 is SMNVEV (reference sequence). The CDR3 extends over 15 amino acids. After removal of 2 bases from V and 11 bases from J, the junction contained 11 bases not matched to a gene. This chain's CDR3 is CASSLSGGAYNEQYF. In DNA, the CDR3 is TGTGCCAGCAGTTTAAGCGGGGGGGCGTACAATGAGCAGTACTTC.

Written as DNA, the CDR3 is TGTGCCAGCAGTTTCGGCACACCGGGTGGAGATACGCAGTATTTT. Amino acid sequence: CASSFGTPGGDTQYF. The J gene is TRBJ2-3, the V gene TRBV12-3 or TRBV12-4; D remains ambiguous. This CDR3 is 15 amino acids long. Trimming took off 3 bases at V and 5 bases at J, with 15 bases between the two ends.

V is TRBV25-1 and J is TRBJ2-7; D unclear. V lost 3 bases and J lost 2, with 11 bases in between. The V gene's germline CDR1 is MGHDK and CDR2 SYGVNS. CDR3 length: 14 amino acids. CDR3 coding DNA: TGTGCCAGCAGTGAGCCCTCTAAAGCCTACGAGCAGTACTTC. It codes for CASSEPSKAYEQYF.

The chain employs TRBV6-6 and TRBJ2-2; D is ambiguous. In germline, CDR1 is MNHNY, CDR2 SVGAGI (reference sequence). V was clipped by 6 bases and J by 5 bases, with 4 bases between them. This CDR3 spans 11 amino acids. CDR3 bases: TGTGCCAGCAGCACGACCGGGGAGCTGTTTTTT. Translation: CASSTTGELFF.

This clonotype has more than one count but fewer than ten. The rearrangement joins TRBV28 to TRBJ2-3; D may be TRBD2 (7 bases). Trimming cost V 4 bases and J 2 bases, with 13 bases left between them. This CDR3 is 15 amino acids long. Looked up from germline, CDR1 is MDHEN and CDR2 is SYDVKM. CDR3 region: CASSSAGAYTDTQYF. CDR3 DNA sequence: TGTGCCAGCAGTTCGGCGGGGGCCTACACAGATACGCAGTATTTT. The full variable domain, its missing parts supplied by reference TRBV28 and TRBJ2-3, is DVKVTQSSRYLVKRTGEKVFLECVQDMDHENMFWYRQDPGLGLRLIYFSYDVKMKEKGDIPEGYSVSREKKERFSLILESASTNQTSMYLCASSSAGAYTDTQYFGPGTRLTVL.

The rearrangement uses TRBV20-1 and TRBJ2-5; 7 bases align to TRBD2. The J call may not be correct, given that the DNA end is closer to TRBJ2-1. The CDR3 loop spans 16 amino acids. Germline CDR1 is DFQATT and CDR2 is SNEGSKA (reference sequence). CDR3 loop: CSALVGAGVTQETQFF. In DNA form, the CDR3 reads TGCAGTGCTCTTGTCGGGGCGGGGGTAACTCAAGAGACCCAGTTCTTC.

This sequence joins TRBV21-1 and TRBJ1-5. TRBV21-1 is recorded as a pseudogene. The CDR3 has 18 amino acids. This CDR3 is CASSKSLTPRISNQPQHF. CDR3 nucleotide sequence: TGCGCCAGCAGCAAATCACTGACCCCACGAATTAGCAATCAGCCCCAGCATTTT.

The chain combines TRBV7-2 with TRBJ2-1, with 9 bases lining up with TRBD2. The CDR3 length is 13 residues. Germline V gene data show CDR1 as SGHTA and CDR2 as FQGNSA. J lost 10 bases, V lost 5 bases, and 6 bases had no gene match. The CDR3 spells CASSPGLAGEQFF. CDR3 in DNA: TGTGCCAGCAGCCCTGGGCTAGCGGGGGAGCAGTTCTTC.

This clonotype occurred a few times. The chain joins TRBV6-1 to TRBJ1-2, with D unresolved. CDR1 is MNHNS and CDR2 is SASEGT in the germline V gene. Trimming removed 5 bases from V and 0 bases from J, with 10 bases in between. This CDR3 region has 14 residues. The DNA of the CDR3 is TGTGCCAGCAGTTTGACAACCGCTAACTATGGCTACACCTTC. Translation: CASSLTTANYGYTF.

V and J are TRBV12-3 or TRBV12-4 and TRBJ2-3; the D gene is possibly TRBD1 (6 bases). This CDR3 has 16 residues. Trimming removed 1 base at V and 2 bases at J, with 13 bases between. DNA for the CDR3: TGTGCCAGCAGTTTAGTGGGAAGGGGGATCACAGATACGCAGTATTTT. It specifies CASSLVGRGITDTQYF.

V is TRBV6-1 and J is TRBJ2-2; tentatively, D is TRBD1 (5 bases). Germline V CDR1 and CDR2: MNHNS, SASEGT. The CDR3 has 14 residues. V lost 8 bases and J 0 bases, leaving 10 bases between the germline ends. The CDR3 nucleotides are TGTGCCAGCTTGGGGCTACCGAACACCGGGGAGCTGTTTTTT. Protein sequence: CASLGLPNTGELFF.

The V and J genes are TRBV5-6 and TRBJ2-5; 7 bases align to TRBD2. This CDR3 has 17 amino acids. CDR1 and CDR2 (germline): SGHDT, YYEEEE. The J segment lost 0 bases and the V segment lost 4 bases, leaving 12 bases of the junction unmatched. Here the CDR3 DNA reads TGTGCCAGCAGCCGGGGGGAAACGGGGTTGTACCAAGAGACCCAGTACTTC. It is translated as CASSRGETGLYQETQYF. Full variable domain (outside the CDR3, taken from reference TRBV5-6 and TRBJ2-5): DAGVTQSPTHLIKTRGQQVTLRCSPKSGHDTVSWYQQALGQGPQFIFQYYEEEERQRGNFPDRFSGHQFPNYSSELNVNALLLGDSALYLCASSRGETGLYQETQYFGPGTRLLVL.

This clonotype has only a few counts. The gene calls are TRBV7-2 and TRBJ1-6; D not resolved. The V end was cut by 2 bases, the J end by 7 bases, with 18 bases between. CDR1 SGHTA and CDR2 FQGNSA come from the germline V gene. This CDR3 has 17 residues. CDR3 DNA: TGTGCCAGCAGCTTATTCAAGGCCTTGGGCAAAAATTCACCCCTCCACTTT. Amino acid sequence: CASSLFKALGKNSPLHF.

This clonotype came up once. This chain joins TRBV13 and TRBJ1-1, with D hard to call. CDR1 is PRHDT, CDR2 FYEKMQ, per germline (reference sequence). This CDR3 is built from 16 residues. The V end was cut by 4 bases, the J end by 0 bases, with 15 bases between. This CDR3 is CASSSSSRAMNTEAFF. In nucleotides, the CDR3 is TGTGCCAGCAGCTCGTCTAGTAGGGCCATGAACACTGAAGCTTTCTTT. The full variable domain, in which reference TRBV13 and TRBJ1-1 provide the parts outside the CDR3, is AAGVIQSPRHLIKEKRETATLKCYPIPRHDTVYWYQQGPGQDPQFLISFYEKMQSDKGSIPDRFSAQQFSDYHSELNMSSLELGDSALYFCASSSSSRAMNTEAFFGQGTRLTVV.